This entry lists 32 T cell receptor beta chains sequenced from one sample in a study of T-cell reconstitution after alpha-beta-depleted transplantation in children. Preparation of the TCRbeta library was carried out with unique molecular identifiers. TCRdb independently ran MiXCR on the PCR reads; one entry per CDR3 protein. The sample holds just under 550,000 distinct CDR3 sequences, about a sixth seen once. The source material was PBMCs from the stem cell graft donor, sampled from the stem cell graft. These receptors all come from a human donor who donated a stem cell graft to a child with acute lymphoblastic leukemia.

This clonotype was counted only a few times. This chain joins TRBV10-3 and TRBJ1-5, with D possibly matching TRBD1 (6 bases). The CDR3 is made up of 17 amino acids. Germline CDR1 is ENHRY and CDR2 is SYGVKD. The ends were cut back, 0 bases at V and 2 bases at J, with 14 bases in the middle. For the CDR3, the DNA is TGTGCCATCAGTGAGTCTAGAGCAGGGGCAGGCAATCAGCCCCAGCATTTT. Residues: CAISESRAGAGNQPQHF.

This clonotype was counted at least ten times. The chain joins TRBV5-6 to TRBJ1-1, with TRBD1 identical over 11 bases. The germline V gene encodes CDR1 SGHDT and CDR2 YYEEEE. CDR3 size: 14 residues. J gave up 5 bases and V 3 bases, and 3 bases lay outside the gene matches. CDR3: CASSWGQGGTEAFF. The CDR3 DNA is TGTGCCAGCAGCTGGGGACAGGGGGGAACTGAAGCTTTCTTT.

The sample holds a few counts of this clonotype. The CDR3 DNA reads as TGTGCCAGCAGTTTAACGGTAGGGGGATCTGACAATGAGCAGTTCTTC. Protein product: CASSLTVGGSDNEQFF. The rearrangement joins TRBV12-3 or TRBV12-4 to TRBJ2-1; a possible D gene is TRBD1 (6 bases). The ends were cut back, 2 bases at V and 5 bases at J, with 16 bases in the middle. The CDR3 length is 16 residues.

The chain is built from TRBV4-2 and TRBJ1-3; D possibly corresponds to TRBD1 (6 bases). The ends were cut back, 3 bases at V and 4 bases at J, with 19 bases in the middle. Germline V gene data show CDR1 as LGHNA and CDR2 as YNFKEQ. The CDR3 spans 17 residues. In nucleotides, the CDR3 is TGTGCCAGCAGCCAGGAGGGACCGCGGACAGCCGGAAACACCATATATTTT. It translates to CASSQEGPRTAGNTIYF.

This rearrangement joins TRBV2 to TRBJ1-1; a weak D match, TRBD1 (6 bases). The V end was cut by 6 bases, the J end by 1 base, with 15 bases between. CDR1 is SNHLY, CDR2 FYNNEI, per germline. The CDR3 is 15 residues long. In DNA, the CDR3 is TGTGCCAGCAGCGAGCCGGGACAAGCGAACACTGAAGCTTTCTTT. Its translation: CASSEPGQANTEAFF.

The rearrangement uses TRBV5-1 and TRBJ2-1; TRBD1 matches 8 bases. CDR3 length: 15 amino acids. CDR1 SGHRS and CDR2 YFSETQ come from the germline V gene. V lost 4 bases to trimming and J lost 3 bases; unmatched junction nucleotides: 6. Here the CDR3 reads CASSPDRAVYNEQFF. DNA of the CDR3: TGCGCCAGCAGCCCGGACAGGGCAGTCTACAATGAGCAGTTCTTC.

The sample holds a few counts of this clonotype. This chain connects TRBV12-3 or TRBV12-4 to TRBJ1-2, with D perhaps TRBD1 (5 bases). V dropped 3 bases and J dropped 3 bases, with 8 bases sitting between them. CDR3 length: 13 residues. CDR3 residues: CASSLSGHYGYTF. The CDR3 region has the DNA TGTGCCAGCAGTTTGTCAGGGCACTATGGCTACACCTTC.

This clonotype has only a few counts. The chain recombines TRBV20-1 with TRBJ1-1, with a tentative D call TRBD1 (5 bases). Germline CDR1 DFQATT, CDR2 SNEGSKA (reference sequence). The CDR3 has 14 amino acids. The V end was cut by 2 bases, the J end by 1 base, with 11 bases between. This CDR3 reads CSARNIQGNTEAFF. Here the CDR3 DNA reads TGCAGTGCTAGAAATATTCAGGGGAACACTGAAGCTTTCTTT.

This clonotype is deemed medium-sized. The chain couples TRBV5-1 to TRBJ2-5; D perhaps matches TRBD2 (6 bases). Trimming pared 6 bases from V and 2 bases from J, leaving 14 bases between. The CDR3 is made up of 14 amino acids. Per the germline V gene, CDR1 is SGHRS and CDR2 is YFSETQ. The CDR3 loop reads CASIRAGKQETQYF. The DNA of the CDR3 is TGCGCCAGCATCCGGGCGGGAAAACAAGAGACCCAGTACTTC.

This clonotype was recorded a few times. The genes are TRBV29-1 and TRBJ1-5, with D tentatively TRBD1 (6 bases). The germline gives CDR1 SQVTM, CDR2 ANQGSEA. This CDR3 contains 14 residues. The V and J ends lost 7 bases and 5 bases respectively, with 18 bases between them. The CDR3 reads CSAIEGGGHQPQHF. DNA of the CDR3: TGCAGCGCCATAGAGGGAGGGGGTCATCAGCCCCAGCATTTT.

This rearrangement joins TRBV24-1 to TRBJ2-7, with a weak D call TRBD2 (6 bases). This CDR3 comprises 15 residues. Trimming took off 4 bases at V and 2 bases at J, with 14 bases between the two ends. Germline lookup yields CDR1 KGHDR and CDR2 SFDVKD. Here the CDR3 DNA reads TGTGCCACCAGTGAAACGGGAGTGACCCCCTACGAGCAGTACTTC. Protein sequence: CATSETGVTPYEQYF.

The chain has TRBV5-5 and TRBJ2-1; 7 bases agree with TRBD1. Germline V CDR1 and CDR2: SGHKS, YYEKEE (reference sequence). The CDR3 sequence is 15 residues long. With 2 bases clipped from V and 4 bases from J, the junction kept 6 bases outside the gene matches. This CDR3 is CASSFQGQQYNEQFF. As DNA, the CDR3 is TGTGCCAGCAGCTTCCAGGGACAGCAGTACAATGAGCAGTTCTTC.

This clonotype was seen a handful of times. This rearrangement joins TRBV27 to TRBJ2-2, with D perhaps TRBD1 or TRBD2 (6 bases each). Trimming stripped 0 bases from V and 5 bases from J, with 10 bases between. CDR3 length equals 15 residues. The V gene's germline CDR1 is MNHEY and CDR2 SMNVEV (reference sequence). The CDR3 DNA reads as TGTGCCAGCAGTTTATCCGGGGGCATGACCGGGGAGCTGTTTTTT. This codes for CASSLSGGMTGELFF.

V and J are TRBV29-1 and TRBJ1-2; no clear D gene. V was shortened by 1 base and J by 4 bases, with 1 base between the two germline ends. The V gene's germline CDR1 is SQVTM and CDR2 ANQGSEA. This CDR3 has 10 residues. CDR3 sequence: CSVEGYGYTF. The CDR3 nucleotides are TGCAGCGTTGAAGGCTATGGCTACACCTTC. The full variable domain, completed using reference TRBV29-1 and TRBJ1-2, is SAVISQKPSRDICQRGTSLTIQCQVDSQVTMMFWYRQQPGQSLTLIATANQGSEATYESGFVIDKFPISRPNLTFSTLTVSNMSPEDSSIYLCSVEGYGYTFGSGTRLTVV.

The chain links TRBV12-3 or TRBV12-4 to TRBJ1-2; 8 bases are a match to TRBD1. The V and J ends lost 6 bases and 6 bases, in that order; junction bases with no gene match: 3. The CDR3 spans 12 residues. In DNA, the CDR3 is TGTGCCAGCAGCTGGACAGGGCATGGCTACACCTTC. Translating gives CASSWTGHGYTF.

There are a few counts of this clonotype. V gene TRBV5-5 combines with J gene TRBJ2-5; D gene ambiguous. CDR3 length: 13 amino acids. Germline-derived CDR1 and CDR2 are SGHKS and YYEKEE (reference sequence). V was shortened by 4 bases and J by 5 bases, with 12 bases between the two germline ends. The chain's CDR3 is CASSPSYAETQYF. In DNA, the CDR3 is TGTGCCAGCAGCCCTTCGTATGCGGAGACCCAGTACTTC.

This clonotype was recorded at least ten times. The chain links TRBV7-2 to TRBJ2-7; D not resolved. CDR3 length: 11 residues. Trimming shortened V by 5 bases and J by 2 bases, and 4 bases separated the two germline ends. Per germline, CDR1 SGHTA and CDR2 FQGNSA. CDR3 coding DNA: TGTGCCAGCAGCAACACCTACGAGCAGTACTTC. It translates to CASSNTYEQYF.

The chain couples TRBV10-3 to TRBJ2-7; TRBD2 agrees at 7 bases. The CDR3 runs to 16 residues. J was trimmed by 0 bases and V by 0 bases; bases with no gene match: 5. Germline V CDR1 and CDR2: ENHRY, SYGVKD. CDR3 loop: CAISESGSGVSYEQYF. In DNA, the CDR3 is TGTGCCATCAGTGAGTCGGGAAGCGGGGTCTCCTACGAGCAGTACTTC.

This clonotype has a handful of counts. This sequence joins TRBV5-1 and TRBJ2-6; D possibly matches TRBD1 or TRBD2 (5 bases each). CDR3 length: 16 residues. From germline, CDR1 is SGHRS and CDR2 YFSETQ. The V and J ends lost 1 base and 0 bases respectively, with 8 bases between them. The CDR3 spells CASSLPGTSGANVLTF. The CDR3, as DNA: TGCGCCAGCAGCTTGCCAGGGACCTCTGGGGCCAACGTCCTGACTTTC.

V and J are TRBV27 and TRBJ1-2; TRBD1 might be the D (5 bases). This CDR3 is built from 13 residues. V gave up 3 bases and J gave up 4 bases, with 9 bases separating them. Germline assignment: CDR1 MNHEY and CDR2 SMNVEV (reference sequence). CDR3 DNA: TGTGCCAGCAGTTTTGGGGGACCCTATGGCTACACCTTC. The encoded protein is CASSFGGPYGYTF.

In this sample, this clonotype turned up a few times. Its ends do not fully match the called genes, so a read error is possible. The gene calls are TRBV27 and TRBJ2-5; D ambiguous. The CDR3 covers 15 residues. In germline, CDR1 is MNHEY, CDR2 SMNVEV (reference sequence). DNA of the CDR3: TGTGCCACCAGTCCGACTCCGCTGGACCAAGAGACCCAGTACTTC. Translation: CATSPTPLDQETQYF.

The chain links TRBV4-1 to TRBJ2-1, with no clear D. V lost 1 base and J lost 0, with 7 bases in between. From germline, CDR1 is MGHRA and CDR2 YSYEKL. CDR3 length equals 15 residues. The chain's CDR3 is CASSQGRFSYNEQFF. The CDR3 DNA follows: TGCGCCAGCAGCCAAGGACGTTTCTCCTACAATGAGCAGTTCTTC.

This clonotype was observed a few times. V and J are TRBV20-1 and TRBJ1-2, with a tentative D call TRBD1 (6 bases). This CDR3 spans 15 amino acids. V was pared by 0 bases and J by 4 bases, with 15 bases between. The germline V gene encodes CDR1 DFQATT and CDR2 SNEGSKA (reference sequence). The CDR3 DNA reads as TGCAGTGCTAGAGATTTGGGGGGCCGATCCTATGGCTACACCTTC. It is translated as CSARDLGGRSYGYTF.

This chain connects TRBV18 to TRBJ2-5, with 7 bases that match TRBD2. V trimming: 4 bases; J trimming: 5 bases; junction bases outside the gene matches: 13. This CDR3 contains 16 residues. Per the germline V gene, CDR1 is KGHSH and CDR2 is LQKENI. CDR3 nucleotides: TGTGCCAGCTCACTCACCCCGAGCGGGACTGCGGAGACCCAGTACTTC. Translation: CASSLTPSGTAETQYF.

The chain joins TRBV5-1 to TRBJ2-1, with 7 bases fitting TRBD2. The CDR3 is 17 residues long. Per the germline V gene, CDR1 is SGHRS and CDR2 is YFSETQ. V trimming: 3 bases; J trimming: 3 bases; junction bases outside the gene matches: 12. CDR3 amino acids: CASSSNPQRDIYNEQFF. The CDR3 DNA sequence: TGCGCCAGCAGCTCTAATCCACAGCGGGATATCTACAATGAGCAGTTCTTC.

This clonotype was picked up many times. The CDR3 nucleotides are TGCGCCAGCAGCCAAGACACCGGGGAGCTGTTTTTT. It translates to CASSQDTGELFF. The chain uses TRBV4-1 and TRBJ2-2; no clear D gene. V lost 0 bases and J lost 4, with 0 bases in between. The germline V gene encodes CDR1 MGHRA and CDR2 YSYEKL. There are 12 residues in the CDR3.

CDR3 in amino acids: CASSRTSGRGYNEQFF. CDR3 DNA sequence: TGTGCCAGCAGCCGAACTAGCGGGAGGGGCTACAATGAGCAGTTCTTC. The V and J genes are TRBV7-9 and TRBJ2-1, with 13 nucleotides matching TRBD2. The germline V gene encodes CDR1 SEHNR and CDR2 FQNEAQ (reference sequence). The CDR3 runs 16 residues. After removal of 5 bases from V and 3 bases from J, the junction contained 4 bases not matched to a gene. The variable domain in full, with the rest retrieved from reference TRBV7-9 and TRBJ2-1, is DTGVSQNPRHKITKRGQNVTFRCDPISEHNRLYWYRQTLGQGPEFLTYFQNEAQLEKSRLLSDRFSAERPKGSFSTLEIQRTEQGDSAMYLCASSRTSGRGYNEQFFGPGTRLTVL.

The chain uses TRBV4-1 and TRBJ1-3, with TRBD1 as a possible D gene (6 bases). Germline values: CDR1 MGHRA, CDR2 YSYEKL. The CDR3 has 17 residues. V shed 0 bases and J shed 4 bases, with 16 bases lying between them. CDR3 DNA: TGCGCCAGCAGCCAAGAGGGGGCTCAGGGGCCGGGAAACACCATATATTTT. Protein sequence: CASSQEGAQGPGNTIYF.

This clonotype was seen a handful of times. The chain couples TRBV9 to TRBJ2-5; TRBD2 matches at 7 bases. The length of the CDR3 is 16 residues. The junction had 8 bases not matched to a gene; V was cut back by 0 bases and J by 3 bases. CDR1 and CDR2 (germline): SGDLS, YYNGEE. For the CDR3, the DNA is TGTGCCAGCAGCGTAGATGGAGCGGGATCTGAAGAGACCCAGTACTTC. Amino acid sequence: CASSVDGAGSEETQYF.

In DNA form, the CDR3 reads TGTGCCAGCAGCCCGATGACGGGTGAGCAGTTCTTC. Translated, it gives CASSPMTGEQFF. This sequence joins TRBV6-5 and TRBJ2-1; no firm D call. This CDR3 has 12 amino acids. Per germline, CDR1 MNHEY and CDR2 SVGAGI. V was pared by 6 bases and J by 9 bases, with 12 bases between.

The rearrangement links TRBV2 to TRBJ2-1; 10 bases map to TRBD2. Germline V lookup: CDR1 SNHLY, CDR2 FYNNEI. The CDR3 runs to 15 residues. The V gene end was trimmed by 3 bases and the J gene end by 7 bases; junction bases not matched to a gene: 6. In DNA form, the CDR3 reads TGTGCCAGCAGTGACCTAGCGGGAGAAGAAAATGAGCAGTTCTTC. Translated, it gives CASSDLAGEENEQFF.

This clonotype was found many times. This chain links TRBV5-1 with TRBJ2-1; 7 nucleotides match TRBD2. Trimming at V came to 3 bases and at J to 6 bases, leaving 3 bases not matched to a gene. CDR3 size: 13 residues. Germline V gene sequence: CDR1 SGHRS, CDR2 YFSETQ. CDR3 protein: CASSSGGGNEQFF. The CDR3 coding sequence is TGCGCCAGCAGCTCCGGCGGGGGCAATGAGCAGTTCTTC.